This paragraph covers one TCR beta chain sequence. What it binds is not known. The CDR3 has 15 amino acids. Germline loops: CDR1 SEHNR, CDR2 FQNEAQ (reference sequence). The germline V and J ends were trimmed by 6 bases and 0 bases, with 14 bases remaining between them. This entry comes from a study of beta chain features in type 1 diabetes. Overall study: Age, gender, cell numbers and subset yield matched between patients and controls. Study results and limitations: High-TCR-expressing cells could be over-represented by cDNA sequencing. The naive, central memory and Treg TCRB repertoires looked more alike in patients than they did in healthy donors. Within each of all four CD4+ subsets, Type 1 diabetes patients had TCRB CDR3s that were moderately but significantly shorter.

Every isolated RNA sample was fully reverse transcribed, so sequencing captured expressed TCRB transcripts. Method: immunoSEQ multiplex PCR; TCRdb's copy keeps in-frame clones and lacks some. The table shows about 390,000 clones, with 9.6% occurring only once. The origin of this receptor is a man under 40 with type 1 diabetes. The sequenced sample was central memory CD4+ T cells from blood. The V and J genes are TRBV7-9 and TRBJ1-2, with D possibly matching TRBD1 (5 bases). Written as DNA, the CDR3 is TGTGCCAGCAGTCCGAAGGGGAGGGCTAACTATGGCTACACCTTC. Its protein is CASSPKGRANYGYTF.